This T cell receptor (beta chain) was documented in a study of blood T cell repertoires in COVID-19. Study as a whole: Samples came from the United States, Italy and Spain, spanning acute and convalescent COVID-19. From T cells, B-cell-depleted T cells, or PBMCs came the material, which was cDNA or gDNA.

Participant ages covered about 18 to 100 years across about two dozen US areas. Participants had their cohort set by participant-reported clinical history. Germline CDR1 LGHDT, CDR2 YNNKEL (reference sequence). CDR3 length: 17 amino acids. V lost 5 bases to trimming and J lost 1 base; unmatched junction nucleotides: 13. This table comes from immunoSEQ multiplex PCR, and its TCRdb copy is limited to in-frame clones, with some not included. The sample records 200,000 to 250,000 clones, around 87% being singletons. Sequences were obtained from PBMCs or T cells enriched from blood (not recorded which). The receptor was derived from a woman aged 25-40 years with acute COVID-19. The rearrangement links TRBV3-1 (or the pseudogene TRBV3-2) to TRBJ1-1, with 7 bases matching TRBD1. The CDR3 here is CASSTGAKGTANTEAFF. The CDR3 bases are TGTGCCAGCAGCACAGGGGCAAAAGGGACCGCGAACACTGAAGCTTTCTTT.